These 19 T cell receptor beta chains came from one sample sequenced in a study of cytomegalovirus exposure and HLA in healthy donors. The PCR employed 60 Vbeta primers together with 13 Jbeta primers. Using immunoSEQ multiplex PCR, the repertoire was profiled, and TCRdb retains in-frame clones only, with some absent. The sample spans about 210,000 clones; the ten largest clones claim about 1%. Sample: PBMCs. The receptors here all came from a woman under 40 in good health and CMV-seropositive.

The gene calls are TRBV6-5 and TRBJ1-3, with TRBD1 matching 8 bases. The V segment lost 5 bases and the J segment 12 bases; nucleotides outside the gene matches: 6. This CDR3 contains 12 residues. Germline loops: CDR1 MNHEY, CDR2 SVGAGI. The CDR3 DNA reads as TGTGCCAGCAGTCAGGGGGCAACGGACATATATTTT. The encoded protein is CASSQGATDIYF.

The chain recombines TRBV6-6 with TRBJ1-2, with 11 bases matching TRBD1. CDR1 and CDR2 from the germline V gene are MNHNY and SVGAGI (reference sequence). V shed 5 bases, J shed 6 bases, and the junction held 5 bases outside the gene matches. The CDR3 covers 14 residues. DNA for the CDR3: TGTGCCAGCAGTCAGGACAGGGGGCAAGATGGCTACACCTTC. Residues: CASSQDRGQDGYTF.

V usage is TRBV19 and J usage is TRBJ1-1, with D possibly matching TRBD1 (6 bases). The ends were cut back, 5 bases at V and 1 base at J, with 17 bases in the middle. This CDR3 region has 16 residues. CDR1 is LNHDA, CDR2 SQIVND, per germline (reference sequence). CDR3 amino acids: CASSALPGQKNTEAFF. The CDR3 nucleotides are TGTGCCAGTAGTGCCCTCCCGGGACAAAAGAACACTGAAGCTTTCTTT. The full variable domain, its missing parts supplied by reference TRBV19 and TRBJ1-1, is DGGITQSPKYLFRKEGQNVTLSCEQNLNHDAMYWYRQDPGQGLRLIYYSQIVNDFQKGDIAEGYSVSREKKESFPLTVTSAQKNPTAFYLCASSALPGQKNTEAFFGQGTRLTVV.

The CDR3: CASSPQNRGLDGYTF. CDR3 nucleotide sequence: TGTGCCAGCTCACCACAGAACAGGGGGCTAGATGGCTACACCTTC. The V and J genes are TRBV18 and TRBJ1-2, with 9 nucleotides matching TRBD1. Germline V lookup: CDR1 KGHSH, CDR2 LQKENI. V lost 1 base to trimming and J lost 6 bases; unmatched junction nucleotides: 6. The CDR3 consists of 15 residues.

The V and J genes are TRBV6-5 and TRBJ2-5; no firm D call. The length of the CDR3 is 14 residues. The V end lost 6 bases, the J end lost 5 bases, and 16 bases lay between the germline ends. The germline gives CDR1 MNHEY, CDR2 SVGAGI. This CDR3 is CASSSPFGTETQYF. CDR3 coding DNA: TGTGCCAGCAGCTCACCCTTCGGTACGGAGACCCAGTACTTC.

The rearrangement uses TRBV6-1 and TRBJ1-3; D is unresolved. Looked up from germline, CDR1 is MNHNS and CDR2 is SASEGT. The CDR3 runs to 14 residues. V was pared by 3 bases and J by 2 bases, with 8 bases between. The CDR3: CASSDGGAGNTIYF. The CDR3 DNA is TGTGCCAGCAGTGATGGCGGCGCTGGAAACACCATATATTTT.

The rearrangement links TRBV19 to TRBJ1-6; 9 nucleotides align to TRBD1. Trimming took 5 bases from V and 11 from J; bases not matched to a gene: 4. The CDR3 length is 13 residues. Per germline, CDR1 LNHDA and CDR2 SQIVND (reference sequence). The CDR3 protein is CASSRDRETPLHF. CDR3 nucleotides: TGTGCCAGTAGTCGGGACAGGGAAACACCCCTCCACTTT.

The CDR3 spells CASSIDRHNEKLFF. The CDR3 nucleotides read TGTGCCAGTAGTATTGACAGACATAATGAAAAACTGTTTTTT. The chain joins TRBV19 to TRBJ1-4; D is perhaps TRBD1 (5 bases). Germline V gene sequence: CDR1 LNHDA, CDR2 SQIVND (reference sequence). V lost 3 bases and J lost 4, with 9 bases in between. The CDR3 totals 14 residues.

The CDR3 spells CASRGRGADEAFF. The CDR3 DNA follows: TGTGCCAGCCGTGGGAGGGGGGCAGATGAAGCTTTCTTT. The chain combines TRBV11-3 with TRBJ1-1; possible D gene TRBD1, 6 bases. The germline V gene has CDR1 SGHNT and CDR2 YENEEA. Trimming took off 8 bases at V and 7 bases at J, with 17 bases between the two ends. The CDR3 sequence is 13 residues long.

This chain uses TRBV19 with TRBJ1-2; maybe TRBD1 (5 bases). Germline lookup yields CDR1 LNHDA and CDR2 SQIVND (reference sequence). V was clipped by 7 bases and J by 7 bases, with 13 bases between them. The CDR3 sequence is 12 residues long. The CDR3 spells CASIGGLGGYTF. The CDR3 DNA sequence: TGTGCCAGTATCGGGGGACTGGGTGGCTACACCTTC.

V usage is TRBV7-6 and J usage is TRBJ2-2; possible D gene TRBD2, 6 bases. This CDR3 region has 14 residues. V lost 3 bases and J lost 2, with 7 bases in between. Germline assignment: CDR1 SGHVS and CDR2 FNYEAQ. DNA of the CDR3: TGTGCCAGCAGCTTGGGACTCAACACCGGGGAGCTGTTTTTT. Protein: CASSLGLNTGELFF.

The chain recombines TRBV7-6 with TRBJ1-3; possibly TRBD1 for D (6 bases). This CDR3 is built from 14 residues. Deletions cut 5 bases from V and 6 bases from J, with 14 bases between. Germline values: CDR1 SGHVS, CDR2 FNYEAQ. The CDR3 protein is CASSPGGMVNTIYF. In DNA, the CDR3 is TGTGCCAGCAGCCCGGGGGGCATGGTAAACACCATATATTTT.

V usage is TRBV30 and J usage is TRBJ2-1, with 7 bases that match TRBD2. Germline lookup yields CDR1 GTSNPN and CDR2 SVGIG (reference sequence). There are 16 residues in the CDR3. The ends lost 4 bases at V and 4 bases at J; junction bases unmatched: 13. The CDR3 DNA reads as TGTGCCTGGAAGGCTAGCGGACCTAATAATTACAATGAGCAGTTCTTC. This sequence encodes CAWKASGPNNYNEQFF.

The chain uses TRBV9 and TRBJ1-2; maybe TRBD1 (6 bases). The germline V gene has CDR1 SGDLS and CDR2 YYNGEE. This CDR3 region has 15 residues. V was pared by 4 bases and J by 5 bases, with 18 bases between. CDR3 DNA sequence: TGTGCCAGCAGCTCAGAGGACAGTAGTAAATATGGCTACACCTTC. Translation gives CASSSEDSSKYGYTF. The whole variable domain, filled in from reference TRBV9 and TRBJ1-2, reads DSGVTQTPKHLITATGQRVTLRCSPRSGDLSVYWYQQSLDQGLQFLIQYYNGEERAKGNILERFSAQQFPDLHSELNLSSLELGDSALYFCASSSEDSSKYGYTFGSGTRLTVV.

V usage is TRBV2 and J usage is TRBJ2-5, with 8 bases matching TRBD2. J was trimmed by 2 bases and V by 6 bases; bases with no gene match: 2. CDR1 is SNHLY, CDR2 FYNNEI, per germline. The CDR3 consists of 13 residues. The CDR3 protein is CASSGTRQETQYF. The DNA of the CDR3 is TGTGCCAGCAGCGGGACTAGACAAGAGACCCAGTACTTC.

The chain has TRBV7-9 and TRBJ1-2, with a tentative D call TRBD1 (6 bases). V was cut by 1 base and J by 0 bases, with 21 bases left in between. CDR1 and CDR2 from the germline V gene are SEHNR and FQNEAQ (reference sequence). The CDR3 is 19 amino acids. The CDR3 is CASSLVRGTLLAANYGYTF. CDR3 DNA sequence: TGTGCCAGCAGCTTAGTTAGGGGGACCCTACTCGCAGCTAACTATGGCTACACCTTC.

The chain's CDR3 is CASSRTLAGGPYNEQFF. In nucleotides, the CDR3 is TGTGCCAGTAGTAGAACCCTGGCGGGAGGGCCCTACAATGAGCAGTTCTTC. The chain joins TRBV19 to TRBJ2-1; 9 bases fit TRBD2. Per germline, CDR1 LNHDA and CDR2 SQIVND (reference sequence). Unmatched junction bases numbered 9, after V lost 4 bases and J lost 2 bases. This CDR3 spans 17 amino acids.

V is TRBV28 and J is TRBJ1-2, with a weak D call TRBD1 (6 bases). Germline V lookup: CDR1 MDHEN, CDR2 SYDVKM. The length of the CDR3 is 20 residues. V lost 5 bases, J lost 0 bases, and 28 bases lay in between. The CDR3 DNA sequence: TGTGCCAGCAGTACCCCTTGGAGCCCTCGGGAACAGGGCTCTAACTATGGCTACACCTTC. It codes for CASSTPWSPREQGSNYGYTF.

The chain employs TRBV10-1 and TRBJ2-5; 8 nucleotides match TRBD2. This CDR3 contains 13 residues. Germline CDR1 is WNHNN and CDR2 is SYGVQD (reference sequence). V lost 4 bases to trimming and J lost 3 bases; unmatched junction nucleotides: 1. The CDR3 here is CASSGGLEETQYF. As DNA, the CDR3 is TGCGCCAGCAGTGGGGGACTAGAAGAGACCCAGTACTTC.